This T cell receptor (beta chain) was captured in a study of CD8 T cells in ankylosing spondylitis. The CDR3 sequence is 18 residues long. V gave up 5 bases and J gave up 4 bases; unmatched junction bases: 17. Making use of molecular barcodes, quantitative 5'-RACE generated TCR beta libraries. Each CDR3 protein is one row after TCRdb ran MiXCR on the 5' RACE reads. Among approximately 250,000 distinct CDR3 sequences listed, under 30% were seen once. This clonotype was seen more than once but under ten times. Its specificity is not known. Whole-study results and caveats: Clones linked to disease were reported to show significant enrichment in matched ankylosing spondylitis synovial fluid.

The source of this sequence is a male donor with ankylosing spondylitis or in good health (not recorded which). The sample was blood, either unsorted or a sorted T cell fraction (not recorded which). The V and J genes are TRBV12-3 or TRBV12-4 and TRBJ2-5, with 9 bases identical to TRBD2. The CDR3 region is CASSPLGVPAGGRETQYF. The CDR3 DNA reads TGTGCCAGCAGTCCCCTGGGGGTACCGGCGGGGGGGCGAGAGACCCAGTACTTC.